The 2 T cell receptor beta chains below all came from one sample that was sequenced in a study of CD8 T cells in ankylosing spondylitis. TCRdb used MiXCR to reprocess the 5' RACE reads, holding one entry per CDR3 protein. The sample consists of around 100,000 distinct CDR3 sequences, 24% of them appearing once. The sequencing input was synovial fluid, either unsorted or a sorted T cell fraction (not recorded which). The receptors originated from a male donor with ankylosing spondylitis.

The chain links TRBV3-1 to TRBJ2-1; TRBD2 aligns across 9 bases. The CDR3 length is 15 residues. The ends lost 1 base at V and 9 bases at J; junction bases unmatched: 7. Per germline, CDR1 LGHDT and CDR2 YNNKEL (reference sequence). The CDR3: CASSQVGSGRTEQFF. The CDR3 DNA reads TGTGCCAGCAGCCAAGTAGGTAGCGGGAGAACTGAGCAGTTCTTC.

The chain links TRBV11-2 to TRBJ2-1; 9 positions agree with TRBD2. Germline V gives CDR1 SGHAT, CDR2 FQNNGV. V gave up 1 base and J gave up 6 bases; unmatched junction bases: 13. This CDR3 is built from 18 residues. CDR3 coding DNA: TGTGCCAGCAGCTTAGGTGGCGGGCGGCTAGCGGGGCTCAATGAGCAGTTCTTC. Translating gives CASSLGGGRLAGLNEQFF.